What follows describes a single T cell receptor (beta chain). Its antigen is undetermined. The authors ran a second PCR of about 6 to 11 cycles using a sample-barcoded 5' primer and a J-beta primer mix. One entry per CDR3 protein results from TCRdb running MiXCR on the 5' RACE reads. The sample has over 950,000 distinct CDR3 sequences; roughly 47% are singletons. This entry is derived from a study of blood T cells in healthy people across ages. General study results and limits: Long-lived donors had more naive CD4+ cells and higher diversity than aged donors. As naive T cell percentage varied, TCR beta diversity correlated strongly with it. The fall in TCR beta diversity per million T cells was roughly linear with age.

The germline gives CDR1 LGHDT, CDR2 YNNKEL (reference sequence). V shed 1 base, J shed 6 bases, and the junction held 8 bases outside the gene matches. The CDR3 runs 16 residues. Specimen: blood. This chain joins TRBV3-1 and TRBJ2-1, with 8 bases identical to TRBD2. The receptor's source is a woman in her fifties or sixties in good health. The CDR3 spells CASSQVRTSGGNEQFF. CDR3 DNA: TGTGCCAGCAGCCAAGTTCGCACTAGCGGAGGCAATGAGCAGTTCTTC.